These 14 T cell receptor beta chains share one sample of origin, sequenced in a study of T cell changes during pregnancy in multiple sclerosis. Profiled with immunoSEQ multiplex PCR; TCRdb holds only in-frame clones, not every one. The table records about 38,000 clones, approximately 93% of them present only once. The sample here was CD8+ T cells from peripheral blood mononuclear cells, taken in the third trimester of pregnancy. The receptors shown here come from a female donor with multiple sclerosis, enrolled in a pregnancy study.

This chain uses TRBV5-1 with TRBJ2-2; TRBD1 agrees at 10 bases. Germline V gene data show CDR1 as SGHRS and CDR2 as YFSETQ. The CDR3 covers 16 residues. V gave up 5 bases and J gave up 1 base; unmatched junction bases: 5. Written as DNA, the CDR3 is TGCGCCAGCAGAAACCGGGACAGGGGGAACACCGGGGAGCTGTTTTTT. Its protein is CASRNRDRGNTGELFF.

The J gene is TRBJ1-2, the V gene TRBV6-5, with TRBD1 matching over 7 bases. V lost 4 bases and J lost 6; bases outside the gene matches: 8. The CDR3 extends over 14 amino acids. CDR1 and CDR2 (germline): MNHEY, SVGAGI. CDR3 in DNA: TGTGCCAGCAGTTCGACAGGGCTAAATAATGGCTACACCTTC. Its translation: CASSSTGLNNGYTF.

The genes are TRBV27 and TRBJ2-1, with TRBD2 matching 7 bases. V trimming: 4 bases; J trimming: 0 bases; junction bases outside the gene matches: 9. Germline values: CDR1 MNHEY, CDR2 SMNVEV (reference sequence). There are 17 residues in the CDR3. Here the CDR3 reads CASSSPSSGGSYNEQFF. The CDR3 nucleotides read TGTGCCAGCAGTTCGCCTTCTAGCGGTGGCTCCTACAATGAGCAGTTCTTC.

The chain is built from TRBV5-1 and TRBJ1-1, with a possible D match to TRBD1 (6 bases). The CDR3 spans 16 residues. Germline V CDR1 and CDR2: SGHRS, YFSETQ. V was shortened by 0 bases and J by 1 base, with 13 bases between the two germline ends. The CDR3 sequence: CASSLVGAGANTEAFF. DNA for the CDR3: TGCGCCAGCAGCTTGGTAGGCGCAGGGGCGAACACTGAAGCTTTCTTT.

CDR3 loop: CASEDNEQFF. The CDR3 DNA sequence: TGCGCCAGCGAGGACAATGAGCAGTTCTTC. The V and J genes are TRBV10-1 and TRBJ2-1; D not resolved. V was pared by 8 bases and J by 5 bases, with 4 bases between. Germline CDR1 reads WNHNN; CDR2 reads SYGVQD (reference sequence). The CDR3 covers 10 residues.

This sequence joins TRBV7-9 and TRBJ2-7; D possibly corresponds to TRBD1 (6 bases). Germline V lookup: CDR1 SEHNR, CDR2 FQNEAQ (reference sequence). This CDR3 has 14 amino acids. Between the trimmed V and J ends, which lost 2 bases and 3 bases, there was a span of 11 bases. The CDR3 loop reads CASSLWDKDYEQYF. The CDR3 region has the DNA TGTGCCAGCAGCTTATGGGACAAGGACTACGAGCAGTACTTC.

V is TRBV13 and J is TRBJ2-5; 7 bases are a match to TRBD1. The J call may be mistaken, given a closer DNA end match to TRBJ2-7. Germline CDR1 PRHDT, CDR2 FYEKMQ (reference sequence). This CDR3 comprises 14 residues. CDR3 DNA sequence: TGTGCCAGCAGCCAACAGGGGAGCTCCTACGAGCAGTACTTC. Protein sequence: CASSQQGSSYEQYF.

This clone came up once. The genes are TRBV9 and TRBJ1-4, with TRBD1 matching over 8 bases. Germline loops: CDR1 SGDLS, CDR2 YYNGEE. The V gene end was trimmed by 3 bases and the J gene end by 6 bases; junction bases not matched to a gene: 10. The length of the CDR3 is 16 residues. The DNA for the CDR3 is TGTGCCAGCAGCGCCGAGGGGCAGGGGGCTGATGAAAAACTGTTTTTT. Its translation is CASSAEGQGADEKLFF.

The chain couples TRBV7-6 to TRBJ2-5, with TRBD2 as a possible D gene (6 bases). V gave up 6 bases and J gave up 4 bases, with 15 bases separating them. There are 14 residues in the CDR3. Per the germline V gene, CDR1 is SGHVS and CDR2 is FNYEAQ. CDR3 in amino acids: CASRPETSLETQYF. In DNA form, the CDR3 reads TGTGCCAGCAGACCAGAAACTAGCTTAGAGACCCAGTACTTC.

This clone occurred a few times. The chain employs TRBV14 and TRBJ2-3; 15 positions agree with TRBD2. The germline CDR1 and CDR2 sequences are SGHDN and FVKESK. Germline trimming cut 4 bases from V and 3 bases from J; bases unmatched to any gene: 14. CDR3 size: 20 residues. The CDR3 is CASSPGLPGLAGGVTDTQYF. CDR3 DNA: TGTGCCAGCAGCCCGGGACTGCCGGGACTAGCGGGGGGTGTGACAGATACGCAGTATTTT.

The chain links TRBV5-1 to TRBJ2-5; maybe TRBD1 (6 bases). Germline CDR1 and CDR2: SGHRS and YFSETQ. The CDR3 contains 15 residues. V lost 1 base, J lost 5 bases, and 15 bases lay in between. This CDR3 is CASSLSDSRSETQYF. The CDR3 nucleotides are TGCGCCAGCAGCTTGTCGGACAGTCGATCGGAGACCCAGTACTTC.

This clone occurred once. This chain joins TRBV19 and TRBJ2-1; 8 nucleotides match TRBD2. After removal of 2 bases from V and 5 bases from J, the junction contained 11 bases not matched to a gene. Germline CDR1 LNHDA, CDR2 SQIVND (reference sequence). CDR3 length: 17 amino acids. The CDR3 sequence: CASSIWGSGALNNEQFF. CDR3 bases: TGTGCCAGTAGTATATGGGGTAGCGGGGCCTTAAACAATGAGCAGTTCTTC.

The gene calls are TRBV2 and TRBJ2-7; 12 positions match TRBD2. Unmatched junction bases numbered 9, after V lost 6 bases and J lost 0 bases. Germline CDR1 SNHLY, CDR2 FYNNEI. The CDR3 is 17 residues long. Here the CDR3 DNA reads TGTGCCAGCAGAGCTAGCGGGGGGGCTCCGAGCTCCTACGAGCAGTACTTC. Its protein is CASRASGGAPSSYEQYF.

In this sample, this clone turned up once. The chain carries TRBV6-5 and TRBJ1-2; D is undetermined. Germline V gene lookup returns CDR1 MNHEY and CDR2 SVGAGI. V dropped 0 bases and J dropped 4 bases, with 6 bases sitting between them. The CDR3 runs 13 residues. CDR3 amino acids: CASSYSEGYGYTF. CDR3 sequence (DNA): TGTGCCAGCAGTTACTCAGAGGGCTATGGCTACACCTTC.